This T cell receptor (beta chain) was observed in a study of cytomegalovirus exposure and HLA in healthy donors. The CDR3 covers 15 residues. The V gene's germline CDR1 is SGHVS and CDR2 FQNEAQ. V lost 6 bases to trimming and J lost 3 bases; unmatched junction nucleotides: 9. This clone was detected only a few times. Primers for the PCR totalled 60 Vbeta and 13 Jbeta. TCRdb's copy holds only in-frame clones and misses some; the assay was immunoSEQ multiplex PCR. The table has some 190,000 clones, roughly 80% seen once; the top ten hold less than 1.5%. This TCR derives from a girl aged 10 to 17 in good health and CMV-seropositive. Sequenced input: PBMCs. The genes are TRBV7-8 and TRBJ2-3; 7 bases are shared with TRBD1. This CDR3 is CASRTGLGGTDTQYF. CDR3 sequence (DNA): TGTGCCAGCAGGACAGGGCTAGGCGGGACAGATACGCAGTATTTT.